This T cell receptor (beta chain) was sequenced during a study of blood T cell repertoires in COVID-19. In the study overall: Samples taken during acute and convalescent COVID-19 were collected in the United States, Italy and Spain. T cells, B-cell-depleted T cells, or PBMCs supplied cDNA or gDNA.

Germline assignment: CDR1 SGHTA and CDR2 FQGNSA. This CDR3 comprises 15 residues. Trimming pared 2 bases from V and 0 bases from J, leaving 7 bases between. Patients of the Seattle cohort, enrolled during active infection, were followed longitudinally. Authors' data handling: Amplifying reference gene primers gave estimates of nucleated cell counts. Method: immunoSEQ multiplex PCR; TCRdb's copy keeps in-frame clones and lacks some. V, J and clone size are taken as reported in that table, and D and trimming were inferred from the DNA itself. The table includes 90,000 to 100,000 clones, roughly 90% detected once.

Sequenced material: peripheral blood. The chain is built from TRBV7-2 and TRBJ1-4; no clear D gene. This sequence originates from a man in his fifties or sixties with COVID-19, enrolled during active disease. This CDR3 is CASSLRRATNEKLFF. The DNA for the CDR3 is TGTGCCAGCAGCTTACGTAGAGCAACTAATGAAAAACTGTTTTTT. Full variable domain (remainder filled in from reference TRBV7-2 and TRBJ1-4): GAGVSQSPSNKVTEKGKDVELRCDPISGHTALYWYRQSLGQGLEFLIYFQGNSAPDKSGLPSDRFSAERTGGSVSTLTIQRTQQEDSAVYLCASSLRRATNEKLFFGSGTQLSVL.